These 14 T cell receptor beta chains share one sample of origin, sequenced in a study of blood T cell repertoires in COVID-19. TCRdb keeps only in-frame clones here, not all; method: immunoSEQ multiplex PCR. The sample shows about 210,000 clones, around 81% of them seen only once. Sequencing was performed on PBMCs or T cells enriched from blood (not recorded which). The receptor source for this set is a woman in her 50s with acute COVID-19.

This sequence joins TRBV29-1 and TRBJ2-7, with D perhaps TRBD1 (6 bases). The V gene lost 0 bases and the J gene lost 0 bases, with 18 bases spanning the gap. CDR1 is SQVTM and CDR2 is ANQGSEA in the germline V gene. The CDR3 consists of 17 residues. The CDR3, as DNA: TGCAGCGTTGAAGACCCCAAAACAGGGTCGAACTCCTACGAGCAGTACTTC. It codes for CSVEDPKTGSNSYEQYF.

The J gene is TRBJ2-1, the V gene TRBV11-1; 10 positions match TRBD1. The CDR3 length is 15 residues. Per germline, CDR1 SGHAT and CDR2 FQDESV (reference sequence). Trimming at V came to 4 bases and at J to 2 bases, leaving 2 bases not matched to a gene. The CDR3 is CASSSGQGAYNEQFF. CDR3 DNA: TGTGCCAGCAGCTCTGGACAGGGGGCCTACAATGAGCAGTTCTTC.

The chain joins TRBV3-1 (or the pseudogene TRBV3-2) to TRBJ2-7, with a weak D call TRBD2 (6 bases). The ends were cut back, 2 bases at V and 6 bases at J, with 17 bases in the middle. This CDR3 has 15 amino acids. Germline CDR1 is LGHDT and CDR2 is YNNKEL (reference sequence). The CDR3 spells CASSQQAGKGVEQYF. The CDR3, as DNA: TGTGCCAGCAGCCAACAAGCGGGCAAAGGGGTCGAGCAGTACTTC.

The gene calls are TRBV6-5 and TRBJ1-5, with D hard to call. Germline V gene data show CDR1 as MNHEY and CDR2 as SVGAGI. CDR3 size: 13 residues. V dropped 8 bases and J dropped 7 bases, with 15 bases sitting between them. CDR3 bases: TGTGCCAGCCGCGGAGGTTTGGGACAGCCCCAGCATTTT. It is translated as CASRGGLGQPQHF.

V gene TRBV7-2 combines with J gene TRBJ2-5, with TRBD2 matching 8 bases. Germline V lookup: CDR1 SGHTA, CDR2 FQGNSA. V was clipped by 0 bases and J by 4 bases; unmatched bases: 10. The length of the CDR3 is 17 residues. CDR3 region: CASSLAGGAIGGETQYF. CDR3 nucleotide sequence: TGTGCCAGCAGCTTAGCCGGGGGGGCCATAGGCGGAGAGACCCAGTACTTC. Supplemented by reference TRBV7-2 and TRBJ2-5, the full variable domain reads GAGVSQSPSNKVTEKGKDVELRCDPISGHTALYWYRQSLGQGLEFLIYFQGNSAPDKSGLPSDRFSAERTGGSVSTLTIQRTQQEDSAVYLCASSLAGGAIGGETQYFGPGTRLLVL.

The chain links TRBV18 to TRBJ1-5; TRBD1 might be the D (6 bases). The germline V gene has CDR1 KGHSH and CDR2 LQKENI. V was trimmed by 4 bases and J by 1 base, leaving 8 bases between them. The CDR3 extends over 14 amino acids. The CDR3 nucleotides are TGTGCCAGCTCACAAGGGACAAGCAATCAGCCCCAGCATTTT. This codes for CASSQGTSNQPQHF.

The rearrangement joins TRBV7-3 to TRBJ2-2, with a possible D match to TRBD1 (5 bases). The germline CDR1 and CDR2 sequences are SGHTA and FQGTGA. V lost 2 bases and J lost 4, with 11 bases in between. There are 15 residues in the CDR3. Written as DNA, the CDR3 is TGTGCCAGCAGCTTATCAGGGTATCGCACCGGGGAGCTGTTTTTT. Amino acids: CASSLSGYRTGELFF.

About this clone itself: The same CDR3 is also encoded by other DNA sequences in this sample. The chain couples TRBV7-9 to TRBJ1-2; 10 nucleotides align to TRBD1. Germline V CDR1 and CDR2: SEHNR, FQNEAQ (reference sequence). V trimming: 5 bases; J trimming: 4 bases; junction bases outside the gene matches: 4. The CDR3 contains 14 residues. The DNA for the CDR3 is TGTGCCAGCAGCCTTGGACAGGGGGGCTATGGCTACACCTTC. Protein sequence: CASSLGQGGYGYTF.

CDR3 sequence reads: CASSQPSPGTSGSTEAFF. In nucleotides, the CDR3 is TGTGCCAGCAGCCAACCATCCCCCGGGACCTCCGGGAGTACTGAAGCTTTCTTT. This sequence joins TRBV7-9 and TRBJ1-1, with D perhaps TRBD1 (5 bases). Trimming shortened V by 5 bases and J by 5 bases, and 27 bases separated the two germline ends. This CDR3 is 18 amino acids long. Germline V CDR1 and CDR2: SEHNR, FQNEAQ (reference sequence).

Concerning this clone: At one of its ends the junction is not consistent with the germline gene, which may arise from a read error. The sample carries other DNA sequences with the same CDR3. V is TRBV20-1 and J is TRBJ2-7, with D perhaps matching TRBD1 (5 bases). Germline V gene sequence: CDR1 DFQATT, CDR2 SNEGSKA (reference sequence). The CDR3 has 11 amino acids. CDR3 in amino acids: CSAGDSYEQYF. The DNA for the CDR3 is TGCAGTGCTGGAGACAGCTACGAGCAGTACTTC.

The chain carries TRBV7-9 and TRBJ2-3; the match to TRBD2 covers 8 bases. The CDR3 runs to 17 residues. Germline trimming cut 3 bases from V and 2 bases from J; bases unmatched to any gene: 10. Germline lookup yields CDR1 SEHNR and CDR2 FQNEAQ (reference sequence). The CDR3 nucleotides read TGTGCCAGCAGCTTTACGTTAAGCGGGGGAGTCACAGATACGCAGTATTTT. This codes for CASSFTLSGGVTDTQYF. The full variable domain, completed using reference TRBV7-9 and TRBJ2-3, is DTGVSQNPRHKITKRGQNVTFRCDPISEHNRLYWYRQTLGQGPEFLTYFQNEAQLEKSRLLSDRFSAERPKGSFSTLEIQRTEQGDSAMYLCASSFTLSGGVTDTQYFGPGTRLTVL.

The chain combines TRBV4-1 with TRBJ1-5; 10 bases fit TRBD1. Germline V gene lookup returns CDR1 MGHRA and CDR2 YSYEKL. J gave up 4 bases and V 2 bases, and 5 bases lay outside the gene matches. CDR3 length: 16 residues. This CDR3 reads CASSQTGQGYNQPQHF. The CDR3 DNA sequence: TGCGCCAGCAGCCAAACGGGACAGGGGTATAATCAGCCCCAGCATTTT.

This clone came up once. V usage is TRBV18 and J usage is TRBJ1-2; D remains ambiguous. The germline CDR1 and CDR2 sequences are KGHSH and LQKENI. V lost 0 bases and J 2 bases, leaving 7 bases between the germline ends. The CDR3 totals 14 residues. The CDR3 DNA reads TGTGCCAGCTCACCACCGTCAGTAAACTATGGCTACACCTTC. Translated, it gives CASSPPSVNYGYTF.

The V gene is TRBV7-2, the J gene TRBJ2-7, with 8 bases fitting TRBD2. The CDR3 has 14 amino acids. With V trimmed by 6 bases and J by 5 bases, 9 bases remained unmatched. CDR1 and CDR2 from the germline V gene are SGHTA and FQGNSA. Here the CDR3 DNA reads TGTGCCAGCAGTAAAGCGGGAGTGGCTAACGAGCAGTACTTC. This codes for CASSKAGVANEQYF.